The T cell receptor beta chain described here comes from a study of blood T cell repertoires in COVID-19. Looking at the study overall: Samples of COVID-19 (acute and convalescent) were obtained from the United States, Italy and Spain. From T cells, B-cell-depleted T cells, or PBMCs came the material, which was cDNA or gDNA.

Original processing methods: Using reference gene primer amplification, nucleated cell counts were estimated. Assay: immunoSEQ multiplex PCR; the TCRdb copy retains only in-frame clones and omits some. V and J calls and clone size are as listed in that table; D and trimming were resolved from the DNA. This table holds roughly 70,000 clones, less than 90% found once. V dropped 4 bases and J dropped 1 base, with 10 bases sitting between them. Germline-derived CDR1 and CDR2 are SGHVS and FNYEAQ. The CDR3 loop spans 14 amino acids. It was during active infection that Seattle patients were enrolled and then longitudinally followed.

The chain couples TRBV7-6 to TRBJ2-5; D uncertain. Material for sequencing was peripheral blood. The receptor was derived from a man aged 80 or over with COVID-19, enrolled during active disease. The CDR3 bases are TGTGCCAGCAGCTCTGATACGGTCCAAGAGACCCAGTACTTC. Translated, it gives CASSSDTVQETQYF.